One and the same sample provided the 20 T cell receptor beta chains below, sequenced in a study of T-cell memory formation after mild COVID-19. TCRdb processed the 5' RACE reads anew with MiXCR; each CDR3 protein has one entry. The repertoire has around 340,000 distinct CDR3 sequences, about an eighth of them found once; the top ten carry about a fifth. Sequenced sample: PBMCs or a T cell subset sorted from them (not recorded which). The origin of the receptors is a young man who had mild COVID-19 (a few samples of this study predate the infection). Cell type and time point are not known.

The rearrangement joins TRBV4-1 to TRBJ1-5; 7 bases are shared with TRBD1. J lost 4 bases, V lost 3 bases, and 9 bases had no gene match. This CDR3 has 16 amino acids. Germline V gives CDR1 MGHRA, CDR2 YSYEKL. The CDR3 DNA sequence: TGCGCCAGCAGCCAGTCGGGACAGATAGAGAATCAGCCCCAGCATTTT. Its protein product is CASSQSGQIENQPQHF.

This clonotype came up a few times. The gene calls are TRBV20-1 and TRBJ2-3; 12 positions match TRBD2. This CDR3 has 15 amino acids. The V segment lost 2 bases and the J segment 6 bases; nucleotides outside the gene matches: 6. CDR1 is DFQATT and CDR2 is SNEGSKA in the germline V gene (reference sequence). CDR3 coding DNA: TGCAGTGCTAGAAGGCTAGCGGGGGGGCTTGATACGCAGTATTTT. Translating it yields CSARRLAGGLDTQYF.

V gene TRBV9 combines with J gene TRBJ2-3, with 15 bases fitting TRBD2. Germline CDR1 reads SGDLS; CDR2 reads YYNGEE. Losses at the gene ends were 2 bases for V and 3 bases for J; bases not matched to a gene: 7. The CDR3 contains 18 residues. CDR3 region: CASSVRTSGGAATDTQYF. For the CDR3, the DNA is TGTGCCAGCAGCGTCCGGACTAGCGGGGGGGCCGCAACAGATACGCAGTATTTT.

Only a few counts were recorded for this clonotype. The rearrangement joins TRBV4-3 to TRBJ2-7; D is tentatively TRBD1 or TRBD2 (5 bases each). Trimming shortened V by 0 bases and J by 0 bases, and 9 bases separated the two germline ends. The germline gives CDR1 LGHNA, CDR2 YSLEER. The CDR3 sequence is 15 residues long. The DNA for the CDR3 is TGCGCCAGCAGCCAAGATACGGGGCCCTCCTACGAGCAGTACTTC. Protein sequence: CASSQDTGPSYEQYF.

The chain joins TRBV7-2 to TRBJ2-2; maybe TRBD1 (5 bases). CDR1 and CDR2 from the germline V gene are SGHTA and FQGNSA. CDR3 length equals 13 residues. Trimming stripped 4 bases from V and 5 bases from J, with 8 bases between. CDR3 nucleotide sequence: TGTGCCAGCAGCTCACAGGCAACCGGGGAGCTGTTTTTT. It yields the protein CASSSQATGELFF.

About this clonotype itself: Here the CDR3 omits its conserved ending phenylalanine or tryptophan, so a read error is the likely source. The DNA is left out, because the CDR3 cannot be placed on it with certainty; the CDR3 is given as TCRdb lists it. The rearrangement joins TRBV13 to TRBJ2-2; the DNA was not compared with TRBD1, the D call given in the table. Germline V gene sequence: CDR1 PRHDT, CDR2 FYEKMQ (reference sequence). 16 amino acids form the CDR3, both terminal residues included. CDR3 in amino acids: CAMGPGLLCWALLCLL.

The chain couples TRBV10-3 to TRBJ1-5; D unresolved. This CDR3 is built from 13 residues. From germline, CDR1 is ENHRY and CDR2 SYGVKD. Trimming removed 10 bases from V and 3 bases from J, with 13 bases in between. The CDR3 nucleotides read TGTGCCACCCGAGAGGACCTCAATCAGCCCCAGCATTTT. The encoded protein is CATREDLNQPQHF.

This clonotype was seen more than once but under ten times. The chain couples TRBV7-9 to TRBJ2-1; D ambiguous. The V and J ends lost 5 bases and 6 bases respectively, with 14 bases between them. Germline CDR1 SEHNR, CDR2 FQNEAQ (reference sequence). The CDR3 extends over 14 amino acids. The DNA for the CDR3 is TGTGCCAGCAGCCATACGAAACGGCGCAATGAGCAGTTCTTC. Translation gives CASSHTKRRNEQFF.

The rearrangement joins TRBV7-9 to TRBJ1-1; D not resolved. Germline V CDR1 and CDR2: SEHNR, FQNEAQ (reference sequence). The ends were cut back, 5 bases at V and 4 bases at J, with 14 bases in the middle. The length of the CDR3 is 14 residues. The CDR3 coding sequence is TGTGCCAGCAGCCCTACCCCCGCCGGCACTGAAGCTTTCTTT. As protein: CASSPTPAGTEAFF.

This clonotype was observed at least ten times. The rearrangement uses TRBV4-1 and TRBJ2-3; TRBD2 matches at 9 bases. CDR1 and CDR2 (germline): MGHRA, YSYEKL. The V and J ends lost 0 bases and 1 base, in that order; junction bases with no gene match: 5. This CDR3 is built from 17 residues. Here the CDR3 DNA reads TGCGCCAGCAGCCAAGATCGGGTAGCGGGGGGCACAGATACGCAGTATTTT. Translating it yields CASSQDRVAGGTDTQYF.

This chain joins TRBV15 and TRBJ2-1; D not certain. The CDR3 totals 13 residues. Germline V lookup: CDR1 LNHNV, CDR2 YYDKDF (reference sequence). Trimming pared 2 bases from V and 9 bases from J, leaving 11 bases between. DNA for the CDR3: TGTGCCACCAGCAGACCTTTGGGCCCTGAGCAGTTCTTC. This gives the protein CATSRPLGPEQFF.

The chain employs TRBV7-3 and TRBJ1-1, with D unresolved. Germline V gene data show CDR1 as SGHTA and CDR2 as FQGTGA. The CDR3 is made up of 13 amino acids. The V and J ends lost 5 bases and 1 base respectively, with 8 bases between them. CDR3 sequence: CASSPPRNTEAFF. The CDR3 nucleotides read TGTGCCAGCAGCCCTCCAAGGAACACTGAAGCTTTCTTT. The complete variable domain, with remaining parts taken from reference TRBV7-3 and TRBJ1-1, reads GAGVSQTPSNKVTEKGKYVELRCDPISGHTALYWYRQSLGQGPEFLIYFQGTGAADDSGLPNDRFFAVRPEGSVSTLKIQRTERGDSAVYLCASSPPRNTEAFFGQGTRLTVV.

This clonotype was picked up a small number of times. The V and J genes are TRBV7-2 and TRBJ1-1; 10 nucleotides align to TRBD1. Germline V gene data show CDR1 as SGHTA and CDR2 as FQGNSA. The V and J ends lost 5 bases and 8 bases, in that order; junction bases with no gene match: 20. This CDR3 comprises 18 residues. The CDR3: CASSPGGYNRDRGKEAFF. DNA for the CDR3: TGTGCCAGCAGCCCCGGGGGGTACAACCGGGACAGGGGAAAGGAAGCTTTCTTT.

This clonotype was counted many times. The CDR3 protein is CASSEYPGYEQYF. The DNA of the CDR3 is TGTGCCAGCAGTGAATACCCAGGCTACGAGCAGTACTTC. The chain carries TRBV25-1 and TRBJ2-7; D unresolved. The germline CDR1 and CDR2 sequences are MGHDK and SYGVNS. This CDR3 is 13 amino acids long. Trimming removed 0 bases at V and 3 bases at J, with 6 bases between.

Many counts were recorded for this clonotype. The chain is built from TRBV7-2 and TRBJ2-1; 12 bases align to TRBD2. Germline assignment: CDR1 SGHTA and CDR2 FQGNSA. Trimming removed 5 bases from V and 9 bases from J; junction bases left unmatched: 11. The CDR3 is 16 amino acids. The CDR3 reads CASSPSSGGAVGEQFF. DNA of the CDR3: TGTGCCAGCAGCCCATCTAGCGGGGGGGCCGTAGGTGAGCAGTTCTTC.

The genes are TRBV12-5 and TRBJ2-3; D is undetermined. This CDR3 contains 11 residues. Germline CDR1 LGHNT, CDR2 FRNRAP. With 6 bases removed from V and 5 bases from J, the gap between germline ends came to 6 bases. The CDR3 spells CASGGKDTQYF. CDR3 bases: TGTGCTAGTGGGGGGAAAGATACGCAGTATTTT.

Many counts were recorded for this clonotype. This chain uses TRBV4-3 with TRBJ2-7, with D perhaps matching TRBD1 or TRBD2 (6 bases each). Germline V gene data show CDR1 as LGHNA and CDR2 as YSLEER. CDR3 size: 15 residues. V was cut by 2 bases and J by 4 bases, with 15 bases left in between. CDR3 nucleotide sequence: TGCGCCAGCAGCCAAAGATGGGGGGCCACATACGAGCAGTACTTC. It yields the protein CASSQRWGATYEQYF.

This clonotype came up a few times. The chain couples TRBV3-1 to TRBJ2-1, with D unresolved. The CDR3 is 13 amino acids. CDR1 and CDR2 (germline): LGHDT, YNNKEL (reference sequence). Trimming took off 2 bases at V and 8 bases at J, with 10 bases between the two ends. CDR3 nucleotides: TGTGCCAGCAGCCAACGGAATATCCATGAGCAGTTCTTC. Amino acid sequence: CASSQRNIHEQFF.

This clonotype was detected ten times or more. The chain combines TRBV7-9 with TRBJ2-1; 7 bases agree with TRBD1. Per germline, CDR1 SEHNR and CDR2 FQNEAQ (reference sequence). CDR3 size: 15 residues. With 4 bases clipped from V and 1 base from J, the junction kept 4 bases outside the gene matches. The CDR3 protein is CASSSRQGSYNEQFF. The CDR3 DNA sequence: TGTGCCAGCAGCTCTCGACAGGGATCCTACAATGAGCAGTTCTTC.

This clonotype was seen at least ten times. The chain employs TRBV3-1 and TRBJ2-7; D might be TRBD1 (6 bases). The CDR3 runs to 15 residues. Germline lookup yields CDR1 LGHDT and CDR2 YNNKEL (reference sequence). V lost 1 base and J 4 bases, leaving 14 bases between the germline ends. CDR3 DNA sequence: TGTGCCAGCAGCCAAGGGTCGGACAGTCAATACGAGCAGTACTTC. Its protein product is CASSQGSDSQYEQYF.